One sample yielded the 6 T cell receptor beta chains listed below, sequenced in a study of memory CD4+ T cells and cytomegalovirus serostatus. The sort gate was single viable CD3+CD4+CD8-CD45RO+ cells for memory CD4+ T cells. TCRdb's table, derived via immunoSEQ multiplex PCR, lists solely in-frame clones and lacks some. The table records 50,000 to 70,000 clones, over 70% of them present only once. Sequencing was performed on memory CD4+ T cells from blood. These receptors were taken from an adult in good health and CMV-seropositive.

The rearrangement joins TRBV18 to TRBJ2-2; D gene unclear. Trimming took 3 bases from V and 6 from J, leaving 8 bases between them. Germline CDR1 reads KGHSH; CDR2 reads LQKENI. The CDR3 totals 13 residues. This CDR3 reads CASSPEISGELFF. The CDR3 DNA reads as TGTGCCAGCTCACCTGAGATTTCCGGGGAGCTGTTTTTT.

To note about this clone: Other DNA sequences from this sample encode an identical CDR3 as well. V usage is TRBV7-7 and J usage is TRBJ2-3; D is perhaps TRBD1 (5 bases). CDR1 SSHAT and CDR2 FNYEAQ come from the germline V gene (reference sequence). The ends were cut back, 1 base at V and 2 bases at J, with 7 bases in the middle. CDR3 length: 14 residues. As DNA, the CDR3 is TGTGCCAGCAGCTTAGGACAGTTCACAGATACGCAGTATTTT. Translation gives CASSLGQFTDTQYF. The complete variable domain, with remaining parts taken from reference TRBV7-7 and TRBJ2-3, reads GAGVSQSPRYKVTKRGQDVTLRCDPISSHATLYWYQQALGQGPEFLTYFNYEAQPDKSGLPSDRFSAERPEGSISTLTIQRTEQRDSAMYRCASSLGQFTDTQYFGPGTRLTVL.

The J gene is TRBJ1-1, the V gene TRBV5-1, with a possible D match to TRBD1 (5 bases). Germline V gene data show CDR1 as SGHRS and CDR2 as YFSETQ. The CDR3 is 12 residues long. Trimming took off 7 bases at V and 4 bases at J, with 11 bases between the two ends. CDR3 sequence: CASHTQGTEAFF. The CDR3 DNA sequence: TGCGCCAGCCATACTCAGGGCACTGAAGCTTTCTTT.

The J gene is TRBJ2-6, the V gene TRBV18; D uncertain. This CDR3 region has 15 residues. Looked up from germline, CDR1 is KGHSH and CDR2 is LQKENI. V was cut by 2 bases and J by 2 bases, with 7 bases left in between. The DNA of the CDR3 is TGTGCCAGCTCACCATTGGAGACTGGGGCCAACGTCCTGACTTTC. Its translation is CASSPLETGANVLTF.

The chain has TRBV11-2 and TRBJ1-1; D gene uncertain. The CDR3 has 15 residues. V lost 0 bases, J lost 8 bases, and 16 bases lay in between. Germline loops: CDR1 SGHAT, CDR2 FQNNGV. This chain's CDR3 is CASSLDGTSMEEAFF. CDR3 nucleotide sequence: TGTGCCAGCAGCTTAGACGGTACCAGTATGGAGGAAGCTTTCTTT.

The rearrangement links TRBV27 to TRBJ2-5; 14 bases are shared with TRBD2. The ends lost 5 bases at V and 5 bases at J; junction bases unmatched: 7. The CDR3 covers 16 residues. CDR1 and CDR2 (germline): MNHEY, SMNVEV (reference sequence). The DNA for the CDR3 is TGTGCCAGCAGTGAGACTAGCGGGAGGGGAGGCGAGACCCAGTACTTC. Translation gives CASSETSGRGGETQYF.